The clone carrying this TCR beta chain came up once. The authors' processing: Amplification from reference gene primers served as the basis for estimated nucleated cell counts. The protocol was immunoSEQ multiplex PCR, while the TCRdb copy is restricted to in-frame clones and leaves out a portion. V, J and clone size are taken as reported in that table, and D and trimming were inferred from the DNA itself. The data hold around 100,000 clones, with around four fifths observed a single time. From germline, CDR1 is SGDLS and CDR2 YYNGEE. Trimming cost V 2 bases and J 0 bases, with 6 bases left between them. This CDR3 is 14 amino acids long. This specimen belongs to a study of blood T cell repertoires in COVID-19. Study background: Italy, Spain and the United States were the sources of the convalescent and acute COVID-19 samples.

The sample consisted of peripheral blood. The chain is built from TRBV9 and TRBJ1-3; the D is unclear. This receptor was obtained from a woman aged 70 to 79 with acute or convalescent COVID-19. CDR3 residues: CASSVGVSGNTIYF. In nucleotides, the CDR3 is TGTGCCAGCAGCGTGGGCGTCTCTGGAAACACCATATATTTT.